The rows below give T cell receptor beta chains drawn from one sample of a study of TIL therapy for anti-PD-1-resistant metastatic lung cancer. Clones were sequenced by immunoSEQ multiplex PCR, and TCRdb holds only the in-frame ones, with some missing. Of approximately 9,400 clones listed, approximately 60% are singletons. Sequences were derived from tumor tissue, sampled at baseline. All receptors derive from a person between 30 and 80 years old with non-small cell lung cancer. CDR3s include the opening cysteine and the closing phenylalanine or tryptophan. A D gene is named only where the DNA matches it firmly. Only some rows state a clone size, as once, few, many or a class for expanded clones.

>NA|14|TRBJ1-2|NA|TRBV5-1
CASSLDSLSGGYTF
TGCGCCAGCAGCTTGGACAGTCTATCTGGTGGCTACACCTTC
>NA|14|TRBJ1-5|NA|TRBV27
CASSTSGTYQPQHF
TGTGCCAGCAGTACCTCCGGGACGTATCAGCCCCAGCATTTT
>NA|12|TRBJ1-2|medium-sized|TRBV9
CASSVDSYGYTF
TGTGCCAGCAGCGTAGATAGCTATGGCTACACCTTC
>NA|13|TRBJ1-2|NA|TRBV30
CAWSVVVHYGYTF
TGTGCCTGGAGTGTAGTGGTTCACTATGGCTACACCTTC
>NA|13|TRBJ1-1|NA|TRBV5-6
CASSLMGVTEAFF
TGTGCCAGCAGCTTGATGGGGGTTACTGAAGCTTTCTTT
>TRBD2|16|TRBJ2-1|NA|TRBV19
CASSVAGGTIYNEQFF
TGTGCCAGTAGTGTAGCGGGGGGAACGATTTACAATGAGCAGTTCTTC
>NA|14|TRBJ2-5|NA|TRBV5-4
CASSSGGSQETQYF
TGTGCCAGCAGCTCCGGGGGTTCCCAAGAGACCCAGTACTTC
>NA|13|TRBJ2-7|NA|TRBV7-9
CASSLGSTHEQYF
TGTGCCAGCAGCTTAGGAAGCACCCACGAGCAGTACTTC
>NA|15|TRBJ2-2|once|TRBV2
CASRRDSSTTGELFF
TGTGCCAGCAGGCGGGACAGCTCAACCACCGGGGAGCTGTTTTTT
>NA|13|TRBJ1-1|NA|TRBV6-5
CATSIKLTTEAFF
TGTGCCACCTCCATCAAATTGACTACTGAAGCTTTCTTT
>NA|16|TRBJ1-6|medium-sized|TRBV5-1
CASSLAVTAINSPLHF
TGCGCCAGCAGCTTGGCCGTGACAGCGATTAATTCACCCCTCCACTTT
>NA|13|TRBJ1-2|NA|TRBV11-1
CASSWGPAYGYTF
TGTGCCAGCAGTTGGGGGCCAGCTTATGGCTACACCTTC
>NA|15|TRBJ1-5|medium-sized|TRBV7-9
CASSPGAESNQPQHF
TGTGCCAGCAGCCCCGGTGCCGAGAGCAATCAGCCCCAGCATTTT
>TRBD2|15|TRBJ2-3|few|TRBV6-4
CASSDGGRGVDTQYF
TGTGCCAGCAGTGACGGAGGTCGGGGGGTTGATACGCAGTATTTT
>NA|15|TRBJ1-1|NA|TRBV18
CASSPPDRFGTEAFF
TGTGCCAGCTCACCACCAGACAGGTTTGGTACTGAAGCTTTCTTT
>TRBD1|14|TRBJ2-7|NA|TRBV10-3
CAIRKGTGNHEQYF
TGTGCCATCAGGAAAGGGACAGGGAACCACGAGCAGTACTTC